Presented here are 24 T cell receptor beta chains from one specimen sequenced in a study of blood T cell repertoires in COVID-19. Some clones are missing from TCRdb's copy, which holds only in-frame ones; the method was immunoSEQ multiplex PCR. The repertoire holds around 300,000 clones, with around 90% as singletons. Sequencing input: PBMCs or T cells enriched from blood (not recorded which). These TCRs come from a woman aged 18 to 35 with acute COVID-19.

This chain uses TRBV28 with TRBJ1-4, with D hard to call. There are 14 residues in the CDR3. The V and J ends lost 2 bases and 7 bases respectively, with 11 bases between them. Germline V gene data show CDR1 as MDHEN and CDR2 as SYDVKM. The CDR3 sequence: CASSLARLGEKLFF. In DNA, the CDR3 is TGTGCCAGCAGTTTAGCCAGGCTGGGTGAAAAACTGTTTTTT.

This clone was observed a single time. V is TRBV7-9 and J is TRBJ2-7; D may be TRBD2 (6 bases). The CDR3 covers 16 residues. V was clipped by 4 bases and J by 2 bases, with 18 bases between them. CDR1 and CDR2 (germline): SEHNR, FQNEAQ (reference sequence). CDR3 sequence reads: CASSYYGTPGAYEQYF. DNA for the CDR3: TGTGCCAGCAGCTATTACGGGACCCCGGGGGCCTACGAGCAGTACTTC.

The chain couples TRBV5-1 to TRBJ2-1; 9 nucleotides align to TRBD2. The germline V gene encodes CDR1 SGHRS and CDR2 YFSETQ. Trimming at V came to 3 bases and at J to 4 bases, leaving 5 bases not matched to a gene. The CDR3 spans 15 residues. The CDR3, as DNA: TGCGCCAGCAGCTCCCGACTAGCGGAGTACAATGAGCAGTTCTTC. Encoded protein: CASSSRLAEYNEQFF. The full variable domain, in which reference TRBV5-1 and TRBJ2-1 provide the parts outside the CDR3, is KAGVTQTPRYLIKTRGQQVTLSCSPISGHRSVSWYQQTPGQGLQFLFEYFSETQRNKGNFPGRFSGRQFSNSRSEMNVSTLELGDSALYLCASSSRLAEYNEQFFGPGTRLTVL.

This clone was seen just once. The CDR3 sequence: CASSLGEMLNSYEQYF. The CDR3 DNA is TGTGCCAGCAGCTTGGGAGAGATGCTGAACTCCTACGAGCAGTACTTC. The chain couples TRBV11-3 to TRBJ2-7; D may be TRBD2 (5 bases). V was trimmed by 3 bases and J by 0 bases, leaving 15 bases between them. In germline, CDR1 is SGHNT, CDR2 YENEEA. The length of the CDR3 is 16 residues.

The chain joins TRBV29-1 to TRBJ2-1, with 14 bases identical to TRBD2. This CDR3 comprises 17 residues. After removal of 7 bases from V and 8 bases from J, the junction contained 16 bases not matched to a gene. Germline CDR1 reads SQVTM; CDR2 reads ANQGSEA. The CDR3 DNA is TGCAGCGGCTCCGGGACTAGCGGGAGCCCACTTAGGGATGAGCAGTTCTTC. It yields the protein CSGSGTSGSPLRDEQFF.

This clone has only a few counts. The CDR3 loop reads CASTPLVTEAFF. CDR3 nucleotides: TGTGCCAGCACTCCTTTAGTCACTGAAGCTTTCTTT. The rearrangement uses TRBV7-9 and TRBJ1-1; the D is unclear. This CDR3 contains 12 residues. Germline V lookup: CDR1 SEHNR, CDR2 FQNEAQ (reference sequence). Deletions cut 7 bases from V and 4 bases from J, with 10 bases between.

The CDR3 loop is CASGSGRVYEQYF. In nucleotides, the CDR3 is TGTGCCAGCGGAAGCGGGAGAGTCTACGAGCAGTACTTC. This chain joins TRBV13 and TRBJ2-7, with 8 nucleotides matching TRBD2. Per the germline V gene, CDR1 is PRHDT and CDR2 is FYEKMQ (reference sequence). V was clipped by 8 bases and J by 3 bases; unmatched bases: 6. This CDR3 has 13 amino acids.

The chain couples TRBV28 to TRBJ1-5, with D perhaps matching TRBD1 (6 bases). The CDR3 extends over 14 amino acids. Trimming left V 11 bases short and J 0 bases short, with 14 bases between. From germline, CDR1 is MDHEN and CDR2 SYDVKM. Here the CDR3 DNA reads TGTGCCGTAGGAACAGGGTATAGCAATCAGCCCCAGCATTTT. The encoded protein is CAVGTGYSNQPQHF.

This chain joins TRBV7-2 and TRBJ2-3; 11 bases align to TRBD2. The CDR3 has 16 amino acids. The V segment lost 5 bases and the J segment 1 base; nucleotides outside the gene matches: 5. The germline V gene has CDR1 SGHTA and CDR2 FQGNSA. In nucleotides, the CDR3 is TGTGCCAGCAGCATAAAACTAGCGGGAGGCACAGATACGCAGTATTTT. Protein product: CASSIKLAGGTDTQYF.

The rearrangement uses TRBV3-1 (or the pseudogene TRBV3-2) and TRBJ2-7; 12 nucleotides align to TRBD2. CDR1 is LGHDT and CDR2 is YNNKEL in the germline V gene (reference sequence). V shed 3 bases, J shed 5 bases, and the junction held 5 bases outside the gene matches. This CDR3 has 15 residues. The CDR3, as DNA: TGTGCCAGCAGCCACAGGACTAGCGGGAAGGACGAGCAGTACTTC. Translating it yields CASSHRTSGKDEQYF.

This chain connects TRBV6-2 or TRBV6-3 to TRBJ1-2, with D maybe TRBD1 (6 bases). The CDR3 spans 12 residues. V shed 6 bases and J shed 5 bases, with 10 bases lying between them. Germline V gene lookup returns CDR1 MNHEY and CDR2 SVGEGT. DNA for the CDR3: TGTGCCAGCAGCGGACAGCTTTATGGCTACACCTTC. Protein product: CASSGQLYGYTF.

The CDR3 nucleotides read TGTGCCACCAGTGATTCAGGGGTCTGGACTGAAGCTTTCTTT. Its translation: CATSDSGVWTEAFF. The chain is built from TRBV24-1 and TRBJ1-1, with D perhaps TRBD1 (6 bases). The CDR3 totals 14 residues. Germline CDR1 and CDR2: KGHDR and SFDVKD. Trimming stripped 2 bases from V and 5 bases from J, with 11 bases between.

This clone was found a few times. CDR3: CASSPFDRGYGYTF. CDR3 DNA sequence: TGTGCCAGCTCACCATTTGACAGGGGATACGGCTACACCTTC. The V and J genes are TRBV18 and TRBJ1-2, with TRBD1 matching 8 bases. V was clipped by 2 bases and J by 8 bases; unmatched bases: 7. This CDR3 has 14 amino acids. Per the germline V gene, CDR1 is KGHSH and CDR2 is LQKENI.

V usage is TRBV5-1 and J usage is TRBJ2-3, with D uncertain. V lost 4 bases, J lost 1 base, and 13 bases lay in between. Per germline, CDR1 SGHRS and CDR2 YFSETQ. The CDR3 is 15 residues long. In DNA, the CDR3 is TGCGCCAGCAGCGTTGGCTCAGGCCGCACAGATACGCAGTATTTT. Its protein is CASSVGSGRTDTQYF.

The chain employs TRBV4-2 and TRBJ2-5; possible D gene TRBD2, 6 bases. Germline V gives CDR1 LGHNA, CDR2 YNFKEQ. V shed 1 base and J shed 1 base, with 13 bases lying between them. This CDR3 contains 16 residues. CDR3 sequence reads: CASSQVGRGLQETQYF. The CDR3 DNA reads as TGTGCCAGCAGCCAAGTGGGCCGGGGACTCCAAGAGACCCAGTACTTC.

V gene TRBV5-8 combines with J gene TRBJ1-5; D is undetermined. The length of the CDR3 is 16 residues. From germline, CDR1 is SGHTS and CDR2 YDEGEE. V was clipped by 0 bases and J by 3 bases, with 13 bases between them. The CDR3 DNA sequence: TGTGCCAGCAGCTTGGTTCGGAGACTGGTCAATCAGCCCCAGCATTTT. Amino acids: CASSLVRRLVNQPQHF.

CDR3 sequence (DNA): TGTGCCAGCAGCCGAGGGCCTTATAATTCACCCCTCCACTTT. Translated: CASSRGPYNSPLHF. J is TRBJ1-6 and V is TRBV3-1 (or the pseudogene TRBV3-2); the D is unclear. Germline V gene sequence: CDR1 LGHDT, CDR2 YNNKEL (reference sequence). The CDR3 runs to 14 residues. V lost 4 bases and J 4 bases, leaving 8 bases between the germline ends.

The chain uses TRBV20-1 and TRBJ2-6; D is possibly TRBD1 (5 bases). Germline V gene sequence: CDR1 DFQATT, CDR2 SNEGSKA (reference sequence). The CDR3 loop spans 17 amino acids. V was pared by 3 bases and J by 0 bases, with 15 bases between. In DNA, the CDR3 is TGCAGTGCTAGTTGGGGCAGGGCCAGCTCTGGGGCCAACGTCCTGACTTTC. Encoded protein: CSASWGRASSGANVLTF.

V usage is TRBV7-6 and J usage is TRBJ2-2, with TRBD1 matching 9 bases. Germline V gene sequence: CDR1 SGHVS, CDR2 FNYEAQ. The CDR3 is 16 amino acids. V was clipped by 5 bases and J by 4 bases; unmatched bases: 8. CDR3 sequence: CASSLSGTGTTGELFF. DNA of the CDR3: TGTGCCAGCAGCCTAAGTGGGACAGGGACCACCGGGGAGCTGTTTTTT.

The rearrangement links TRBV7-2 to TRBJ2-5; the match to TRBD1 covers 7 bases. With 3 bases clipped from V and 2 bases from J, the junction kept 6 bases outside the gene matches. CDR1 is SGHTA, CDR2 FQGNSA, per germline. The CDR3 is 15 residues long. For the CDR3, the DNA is TGTGCCAGCAGCTTCAGGGGACAGAGTCAAGAGACCCAGTACTTC. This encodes CASSFRGQSQETQYF. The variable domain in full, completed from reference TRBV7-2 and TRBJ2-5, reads GAGVSQSPSNKVTEKGKDVELRCDPISGHTALYWYRQSLGQGLEFLIYFQGNSAPDKSGLPSDRFSAERTGGSVSTLTIQRTQQEDSAVYLCASSFRGQSQETQYFGPGTRLLVL.

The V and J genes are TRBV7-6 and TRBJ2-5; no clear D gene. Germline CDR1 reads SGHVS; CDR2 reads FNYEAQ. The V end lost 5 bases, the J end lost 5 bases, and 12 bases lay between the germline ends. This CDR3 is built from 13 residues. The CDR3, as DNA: TGTGCCAGCAGCCGGCCCGAGGCGGAGACCCAGTACTTC. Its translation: CASSRPEAETQYF.

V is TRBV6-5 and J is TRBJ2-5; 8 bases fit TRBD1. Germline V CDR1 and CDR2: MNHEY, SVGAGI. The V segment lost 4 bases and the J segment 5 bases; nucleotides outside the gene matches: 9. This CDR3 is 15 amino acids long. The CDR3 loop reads CASSSQGAFGETQYF. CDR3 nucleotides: TGTGCCAGCAGTTCCCAGGGGGCTTTTGGGGAGACCCAGTACTTC.

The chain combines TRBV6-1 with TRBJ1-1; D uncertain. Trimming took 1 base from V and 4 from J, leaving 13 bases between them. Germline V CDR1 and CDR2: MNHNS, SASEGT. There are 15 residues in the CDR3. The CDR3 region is CASSEVVGRSTEAFF. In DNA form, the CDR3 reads TGTGCCAGCAGTGAAGTAGTGGGTCGGAGCACTGAAGCTTTCTTT.

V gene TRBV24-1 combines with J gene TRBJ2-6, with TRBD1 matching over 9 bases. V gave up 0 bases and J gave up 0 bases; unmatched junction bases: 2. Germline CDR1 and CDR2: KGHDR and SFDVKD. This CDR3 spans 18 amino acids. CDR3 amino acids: CATSDLGTGTSGANVLTF. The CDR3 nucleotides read TGTGCCACCAGTGATTTGGGGACAGGGACCTCTGGGGCCAACGTCCTGACTTTC.